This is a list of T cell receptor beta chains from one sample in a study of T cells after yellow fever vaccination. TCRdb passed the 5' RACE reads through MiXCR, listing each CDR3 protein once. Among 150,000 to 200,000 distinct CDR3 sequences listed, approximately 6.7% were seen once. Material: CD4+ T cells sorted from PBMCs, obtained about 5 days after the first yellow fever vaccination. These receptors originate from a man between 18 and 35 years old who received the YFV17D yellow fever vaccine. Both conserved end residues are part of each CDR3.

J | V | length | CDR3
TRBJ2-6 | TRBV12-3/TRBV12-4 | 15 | CASSFWGSGANVLTF
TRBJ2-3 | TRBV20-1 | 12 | CSAREWGDTQYF
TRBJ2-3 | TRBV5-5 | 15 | CASSRQGARADTQYF
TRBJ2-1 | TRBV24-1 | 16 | CATSDPSGASYNEQFF
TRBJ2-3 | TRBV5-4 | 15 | CASSSGLAGADTQYF
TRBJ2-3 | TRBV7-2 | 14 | CASSRTGEADTQYF
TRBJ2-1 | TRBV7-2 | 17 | CASSSAKRGGTYNEQFF
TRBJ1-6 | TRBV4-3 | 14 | CASSQDRKGPSLHF
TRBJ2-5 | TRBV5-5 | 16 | CASSKGLAGAIETQYF
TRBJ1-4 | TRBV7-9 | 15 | CASSQFSRANEKLFF
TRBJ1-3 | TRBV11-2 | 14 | CASSSPSSGNTIYF
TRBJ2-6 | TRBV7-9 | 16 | CASSFGTVSGANVLTF
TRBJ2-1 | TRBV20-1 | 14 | CSALGLAGTNEQFF
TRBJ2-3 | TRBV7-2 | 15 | CARGAHLALTDTQYF
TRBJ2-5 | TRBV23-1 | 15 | CASSQSGLAEETQYF
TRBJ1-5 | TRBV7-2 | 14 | CASSADISNQPQHF
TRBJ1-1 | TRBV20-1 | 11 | CSANIRGAAFF
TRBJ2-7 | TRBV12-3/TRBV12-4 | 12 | CASTLLEGEQYF
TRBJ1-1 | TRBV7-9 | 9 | CAASQLAFF
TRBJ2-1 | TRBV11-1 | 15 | CASRTTGGRWDEQFF
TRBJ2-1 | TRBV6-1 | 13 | CASSESRNNEQFF
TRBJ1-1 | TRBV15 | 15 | CATSRDKGVGTEAFF
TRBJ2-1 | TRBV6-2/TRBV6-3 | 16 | CASTPQPGQGAAEQFF
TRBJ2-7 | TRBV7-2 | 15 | CASSFSGTGTYEQYF
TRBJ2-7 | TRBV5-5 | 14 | CASSLGGRSYEQYF
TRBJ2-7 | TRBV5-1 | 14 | CASSLSTSGGEQYF
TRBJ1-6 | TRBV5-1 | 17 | CASSSKDGSSYNSPLHF
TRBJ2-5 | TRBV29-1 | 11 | CSVGGQETQNF
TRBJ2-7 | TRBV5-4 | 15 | CASTPRGGGPYEQYF
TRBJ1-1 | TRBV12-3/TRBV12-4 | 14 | CASSPPPGNTEAFF
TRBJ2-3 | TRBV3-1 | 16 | CASSRGTGPTTDTQYF
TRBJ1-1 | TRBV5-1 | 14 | CASSLGPSGTEAFF
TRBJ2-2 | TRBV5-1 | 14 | CASSLPGPSGELFF
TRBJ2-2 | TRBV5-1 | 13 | CASSLSVPGELFF
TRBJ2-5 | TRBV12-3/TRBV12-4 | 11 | CASGGGETQYF
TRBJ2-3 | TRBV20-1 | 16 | CSARSTGLGGTDTQYF
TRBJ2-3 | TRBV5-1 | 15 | CASSLPLGLSDTQYF
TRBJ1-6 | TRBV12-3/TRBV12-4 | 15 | CASSFYRANNSPLHF
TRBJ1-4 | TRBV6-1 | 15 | CASSLSGDRKEKLFF
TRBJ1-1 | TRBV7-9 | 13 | CASSSYHGSEAFF
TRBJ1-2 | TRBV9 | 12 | CASSVFPGLYTF
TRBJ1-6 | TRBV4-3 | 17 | CASSPKPVISYNSPLHF
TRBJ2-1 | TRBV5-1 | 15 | CASSLAGDSFYEQFF
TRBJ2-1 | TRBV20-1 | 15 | CSAAGGSVAYNEQFF